This T cell receptor beta chain was sequenced for a study of T cell responses to AZD1222 COVID-19 vaccine. Some clones are missing from TCRdb's copy, which holds only in-frame ones; the method was immunoSEQ multiplex PCR. This repertoire shows some 200,000 clones, about 89% found once; its top ten account for approximately 3.4%. This CDR3 has 14 amino acids. The V end was cut by 6 bases, the J end by 9 bases, with 18 bases between. Germline CDR1 WNHNN, CDR2 SYGVQD (reference sequence). Points from the study as a whole: Donors, mostly white British, included more females; clonal diversity was possibly underestimated. Regions 160-218 and 743-854 dominated among vaccine-associated CD4 TCRs spanning spike. Reports say nearly half of spike-specific TCRs go after unmutated variant regions. Breadth and depth of Spike-specific TCRs rose after two AZD1222 doses.

About this clone: The antigen is unknown.

The sequence was collected from an adult who received the AZD1222 COVID-19 vaccine. The source material was peripheral blood, sampled 28 days after the second AZD1222 dose. The V and J genes are TRBV10-1 and TRBJ2-1; a possible D gene is TRBD2 (6 bases). CDR3 nucleotide sequence: TGCGCCAGCAGCCCGGGACTCCTTTTTGCTGAGCAGTTCTTC. Encoded protein: CASSPGLLFAEQFF.